This T cell receptor beta chain came from a study of cytomegalovirus exposure and HLA in healthy donors listed by TCRdb under 2017. Turning to the overall study: An earlier analysis of roughly 610 of the donors reported 250 to 300 Gb of sequence data and 95 million to 140 million unique TCR beta sequences obtained from around 190 million T cells. An early release covering some 640 HLA-typed donors comprised about 300 gigabases of sequencing data and approximately 80 million unique TCR sequences. Of the roughly 400 genotyped donors, 65% to 90% fell in the genetic ancestry cluster associated with self-reported Caucasian donors. The study was designed to test whether signatures of past pathogen exposure could be identified by cataloging public T cell receptors. The T cell repertoires of around 730 subjects were profiled by immunosequencing and related to cytomegalovirus serostatus. Besides the first cohort of 550 to 750 subjects, a separate validation cohort made up of over a hundred different subjects was used. To predict cytomegalovirus infection status, the study combined high-throughput TCR immunosequencing, statistical association of individual TCRs with disease status, and machine learning. In a later analysis, previously published TCR beta repertoires from hundreds of donors were re-analyzed and high-resolution HLA genotyping was added so that TCR occurrence patterns could be studied. Rather than using new phenotypic data, the later analysis identified candidate immune exposures from TCR beta sequences and from how often those sequences occurred across donors. To decide whether each TCR beta V gene segment behaved as functional or pseudogenic, an earlier analysis of some 600 of the donors relied on high-throughput TCR beta sequencing. Donor age, sex, ethnicity and CMV serostatus were compiled alongside the repertoire data. Genome-wide SNP genotypes for about three fifths of the 666 donors were used in a later genetic analysis, which treated that subset as a discovery cohort. Every repertoire in the discovery cohort had been generated on one and the same sequencing platform. HLA typing included class I and class II loci at four-digit resolution. The number of donors typed differed by locus, with roughly 629-640 for A, B, C, DRB1 and DQB1, roughly 520 for DQA1, 600 to 610 for DPA1, and around 430 for DPB1. Five DR-DQ haplotypes were handled as single units for association and clustering because linkage in the cohort was strong. Among some 410 genotyped donors of the cohort, an average of roughly 230,000 unique TCR beta nucleotide sequences was sequenced per donor, of which 15% to 20% were non-productive.

The method behind the library was the immunoSEQ multiplex PCR assay. For the multiplex PCR, a mixture combining 60 forward primers for TCR Vbeta segments and 13 reverse primers for TCR Jbeta segments was used. The CDR3 region of rearranged TCR beta genes was amplified from genomic DNA with a multiplex PCR assay. The amplified TCR beta libraries were sequenced on the Illumina HiSeq System as 87-base-pair reads. The authors' analysis ran thus. A later analysis counted tens of millions of unique TCR beta chains across the 550 to 750 repertoires, and some 11 million of these chains were shared by at least two donors. To remove PCR and sequencing errors, raw reads were error-corrected and collapsed into unique sequences using a nearest-neighbor algorithm that merged closely related sequences. CDR3 sequences were aligned to IMGT reference sequences to assign V, D and J gene segments. Each retained sequence needed at least a six-nucleotide match to both a V gene segment and a J gene segment. A rearrangement was called productive if the CDR3 had no stop codons and remained in frame with V and J, and every other rearrangement was called non-productive. Following IMGT convention, CDR3 was defined as the stretch from the second conserved V-encoded cysteine to the conserved J-encoded phenylalanine. The earlier analysis of about 590 of the donors excluded sequences that lacked an unambiguous match to a single V gene segment. An earlier analysis of a few hundred of the donors called V segments functional above 56.7% productive rearrangements and segregating when the between-donor standard deviation exceeded 5%. A statistical classification framework was built to diagnose cytomegalovirus status from the catalog of TCR beta chain sequences. V and J gene assignment, in a later analysis, came from comparing TCR nucleotide sequences with IMGT/GENE-DB human TR gene sequences. In a later analysis, CDR3 sequences and most-parsimonious VDJ recombination scenarios were assigned using the TCRdist pipeline. In a later analysis, each TCR beta chain was defined by its CDR3 amino acid sequence together with its V-gene family, and reads lacking a unique V-gene family were excluded. To address suspected cross-contamination and a sequencing artifact, a later analysis removed 592 highly shared, low-generation-probability nucleotide sequences. In a later analysis, a clonal expansion index was calculated for each public chain from normalized within-repertoire ranks of inferred template counts. In a later analysis, generation probabilities were computed using a VDJ recombination model fitted to out-of-frame rearrangements, and the results were checked against IGoR. In a later analysis, TCR-TCR, TCR-HLA and TCR-CMV co-occurrence was scored with hypergeometric tests, and a repertoire-size bias correction was applied to TCR pairs. To estimate false discovery rates, a later analysis permuted the HLA or CMV assignments 20 times. A later analysis grouped co-occurring TCRs with DBSCAN, adding TCRdist sequence similarity when clustering within HLA-allele-positive subsets. Co-occurrence clustering excluded repertoires with fewer than 30,000 or more than 120,000 public chains, plus five with anomalous nucleotide sharing. The source is immuneACCESS, and TCRdb retained only in-frame sequences with V and J called. Part of the clones is not carried over; for the studies checked, unresolved V genes explain less than half of this, and the remainder is unexplained. The V and J calls and clone size are taken from that table; D and trimming were inferred from the DNA. The table of this sample itemizes roughly 190,000 clones. The top ten clones comprise less than 0.95% of the sample.

In total, approximately 610 healthy bone marrow donors made up the cohort. At the time of sampling, every cohort member was nominally healthy, though immune exposures that went unrecorded were likely present. The donor tested CMV seropositive, placing the donor among the 289 seropositive members of the cohort. A peripheral blood sample was provided by each donor, and peripheral blood mononuclear cells were used for TCR beta sequencing. The Qiagen DNeasy Blood Extraction Kit was used to extract genomic DNA from the blood cell samples. About this clone: The antigen this receptor binds is unknown.

Here is what the overall study found, with its caveats: The presence/absence analyses assumed that sequencing depth was roughly uniform across donors, and that assumption may not be true. Strong co-occurrence of HLA alleles, especially DR and DQ, made assigning TCR associations to individual alleles difficult. Some IMGT-functional V segments, including TRBV6-2 and TRBV6-3, could not be told apart with the 87-base-pair reads, so those segments were excluded. While some public TCRs were present in many individuals, most TCR sequences turned up only very rarely across donors. Three of the identified cytomegalovirus-associated TCR beta chains were confirmed in vitro to be specific for cytomegalovirus antigens. The classifier was reported to diagnose cytomegalovirus status with high specificity and sensitivity in both the original and validation cohorts. A group of highly shared sequence variants was considered likely to be a technical artifact of the sequencing pipeline. In the study, roughly 160 TCR beta chains were listed as associated with cytomegalovirus. Compared with the roughly 670-donor mean, donors in an Asian-associated ancestry cluster had fewer N-insertions in productive TCRs, according to a later genetic analysis. Correlated functional status among segregating V segments might reflect linkage disequilibrium, but an unknown experimental factor could not be ruled out. In a later analysis, several top co-occurrence clusters were reported to appear linked to parvovirus B19, influenza, CMV and Epstein-Barr virus. V-gene and J-gene trimming of TCR beta chains was associated with a missense DCLRE1C variant in a later genetic analysis, and the association was replicated in an independent cohort. HLA typing was unavailable for some donors at each locus, so association tests used only the typed subset. A later analysis found that most CMV-associated TCR beta chains appeared HLA-restricted, with HLA associations seemingly driven largely by CMV exposure. This cohort had only TCR beta chains sequenced, and the lack of alpha or paired-chain data limited which features could be detected. In a later analysis, 16,951 TCR beta sequences were associated with specific HLA alleles at a false discovery rate of 0.05. According to a later analysis, TCR association rates differed among HLA loci, with DRB1 alleles showing the most associated TCRs and HLA-C alleles showing the fewest. In a later analysis, HLA-associated TCR beta chains showed more clonal expansion and lower generation probabilities than non-associated chains that were equally common. In an earlier analysis of 587 of the donors, most TCR beta V segments were observed in productive rearrangements about 87% or about 30% of the time, broadly matching IMGT annotations. The earlier analysis of a few hundred of the donors excluded 15 to 20 rarely observed V segments, including chromosome 9 orphons, because counts were too low. The only immune exposure information available for the cohort was CMV serostatus. A further reported finding was that TCR beta sequences accurately predicted the HLA-A and HLA-B alleles for most subjects in the first cohort. It was suggested by the authors that the approach could potentially be generalized to other disease states and immunological phenotypes.

Including cysteine and phenylalanine, the CDR3 has 16 amino acids. Of all the DNA, just the CDR3 is kept, 48 bases in frame from base 1. The germline V gene encodes CDR1 ENHRY and CDR2 SYGVKD. Trimming takes 6 bases off V and 2 bases off J; junction bases not matched to a gene: 6. This chain joins TRBV10-3 to TRBJ2-3, with 12 junctional bases fitting TRBD2. The sequenced sample was PBMCs. The receptor was derived from a woman between 18 and 29 years old in good health and CMV-seropositive. The CDR3 sequence is CAISHGLAGYTDTQYF. DNA sequence: TGTGCCATCAGCCATGGACTAGCGGGGTACACAGATACGCAGTATTTT.